These T cell receptor beta chains were read from a single sample in a study of blood T cell repertoires in COVID-19. Data came from immunoSEQ multiplex PCR; TCRdb stores just in-frame clones and leaves some out. The data contain over 100,000 clones, more than 75% of them seen just once; the ten biggest clones take up less than 2.5%. The sequenced material came from peripheral blood. The receptors come from a man between 45 and 60 years old with active COVID-19. Each CDR3 is given without its conserved first and last residue. Size is stated for part of the rows, as once, few or many counts, or as a class when the clone is expanded.

J gene,clone size,V gene,CDR3 protein
TRBJ1-4,once,TRBV7-2,ASSPGTTTNEKLF
TRBJ2-2,-,TRBV29-1,SAPDRNTGELF
TRBJ1-5,-,TRBV19,ASSRDRRNSNQPQH
TRBJ2-3,-,TRBV5-4,ASSFSSGGTSTDTQY
TRBJ1-2,-,TRBV11-2,ASSSLGGATDGYT
TRBJ1-1,few,TRBV10-2,ASTSGQVNTEAF
TRBJ1-1,-,TRBV7-3,ASSSTGVETEAF
TRBJ1-5,-,TRBV4-2,ASSQERGSLNQPQH
TRBJ2-1,-,TRBV5-1,ASSLVSSGGYNEQF
TRBJ2-2,-,TRBV5-1,ASSLEAGVPPGELF
TRBJ2-3,-,TRBV27,ASSPSPLTDTQY
TRBJ1-2,-,TRBV11-1,ASSFDRGQNYGYT
TRBJ1-2,-,TRBV19,ASSSREIYGYT
TRBJ2-2,-,TRBV14,ASSPRQNTGELF
TRBJ2-7,-,TRBV13,ASSLGGGGYEQY
TRBJ1-6,-,TRBV7-9,ASSHGQNSPLH
TRBJ2-7,-,TRBV6-4,ASSVQAGSSYEQY
TRBJ2-1,-,TRBV19,ASSISYNGGASEQF
TRBJ2-1,-,TRBV6-2/TRBV6-3,ASSTARTAYNEQF
TRBJ2-3,-,TRBV25-1,ASSVQGAGSTDTQY
TRBJ1-1,-,TRBV12-3/TRBV12-4,ASSFARGAEAF
TRBJ1-6,-,TRBV6-1,ASSEWARGTGSPLH
TRBJ1-1,-,TRBV12-3/TRBV12-4,ASSYSPYTEAF
TRBJ2-7,-,TRBV6-2/TRBV6-3,ASSSAGQGNYEQY